Presented here are 9 T cell receptor beta chains from one specimen sequenced in a study of beta chain features in type 1 diabetes. Expressed TCRB transcripts were sequenced because the isolated RNA had all been reverse transcribed beforehand. The method was immunoSEQ multiplex PCR; TCRdb's version includes in-frame clones alone and lacks a portion of them. The table has some 900,000 clones, 15% to 20% seen once. Specimen: naive CD4+ T cells from blood. Every receptor here comes from a young woman in good health.

This clone was seen more than once but under ten times. This chain uses TRBV12-5 with TRBJ2-7, with D possibly matching TRBD1 (5 bases). Germline-derived CDR1 and CDR2 are LGHNT and FRNRAP. This CDR3 region has 13 residues. V dropped 3 bases and J dropped 4 bases, with 10 bases sitting between them. CDR3 bases: TGTGCTAGTGGTTTCCCCAGGACATACGAGCAGTACTTC. Translating gives CASGFPRTYEQYF.

This clone was picked up a small number of times. The chain is built from TRBV11-2 and TRBJ2-7; D not resolved. The V gene lost 4 bases and the J gene lost 3 bases, with 10 bases spanning the gap. The CDR3 is 13 residues long. Germline CDR1 SGHAT, CDR2 FQNNGV. In DNA form, the CDR3 reads TGTGCCAGCAGCTCCACAGAGCTCTACGAGCAGTACTTC. Protein: CASSSTELYEQYF.

CDR3 sequence: CASSDTGLYNEQFF. The CDR3 nucleotides are TGTGCCAGCAGTGACACCGGACTCTACAATGAGCAGTTCTTC. J is TRBJ2-1 and V is TRBV2; possibly TRBD2 for D (5 bases). The CDR3 is made up of 14 amino acids. Deletions cut 3 bases from V and 3 bases from J, with 9 bases between. Per the germline V gene, CDR1 is SNHLY and CDR2 is FYNNEI.

The sample holds a few counts of this clone. The J gene is TRBJ2-3, the V gene TRBV7-8; 12 nucleotides match TRBD2. Germline-derived CDR1 and CDR2 are SGHVS and FQNEAQ. The trim removed 5 bases at V and 5 bases at J, leaving 8 bases unmatched. CDR3 length: 16 residues. CDR3 sequence: CASSTRLAGAVDTQYF. CDR3 nucleotide sequence: TGTGCCAGCAGCACAAGACTAGCGGGAGCGGTAGATACGCAGTATTTT.

The chain carries TRBV5-6 and TRBJ2-7, with D unresolved. Trimming shortened V by 1 base and J by 0 bases, and 5 bases separated the two germline ends. Germline V gene data show CDR1 as SGHDT and CDR2 as YYEEEE. The CDR3 is 13 amino acids. CDR3 DNA sequence: TGTGCCAGCAGCTTGCCAGACTCCTACGAGCAGTACTTC. Translating gives CASSLPDSYEQYF.

This chain uses TRBV28 with TRBJ2-6; the D is unclear. The CDR3 runs 18 residues. Germline CDR1 reads MDHEN; CDR2 reads SYDVKM. Trimming cost V 4 bases and J 1 base, with 17 bases left between them. CDR3 sequence: CASSSPSHPVSGANVLTF. The CDR3 DNA reads TGTGCCAGCAGTTCCCCATCCCATCCCGTATCTGGGGCCAACGTCCTGACTTTC.

This clone has only a few counts. The rearrangement uses TRBV10-3 and TRBJ2-7, with 8 bases lining up with TRBD1. This CDR3 spans 15 amino acids. The J segment lost 1 base and the V segment lost 3 bases, leaving 5 bases of the junction unmatched. The germline V gene encodes CDR1 ENHRY and CDR2 SYGVKD. The CDR3 here is CAISDGQGGSYEQYF. CDR3 sequence (DNA): TGTGCCATCAGTGACGGACAGGGAGGATCCTACGAGCAGTACTTC.

This clone has a handful of counts. The chain links TRBV5-1 to TRBJ2-1, with TRBD2 matching over 8 bases. The CDR3 totals 15 residues. V shed 2 bases and J 6 bases; nucleotides not matched to a gene: 7. Germline V gene lookup returns CDR1 SGHRS and CDR2 YFSETQ. The CDR3 loop reads CASSFDGLAGNEQFF. In DNA, the CDR3 is TGCGCCAGCAGCTTCGATGGACTAGCAGGCAATGAGCAGTTCTTC.

The table lists this clone with a few counts. The rearrangement links TRBV18 to TRBJ2-7; D call uncertain. Germline loops: CDR1 KGHSH, CDR2 LQKENI. The CDR3 length is 13 residues. The V end was cut by 6 bases, the J end by 3 bases, with 12 bases between. CDR3 nucleotide sequence: TGTGCCAGCTCTGCTAGTCCAGGCTACGAGCAGTACTTC. Protein sequence: CASSASPGYEQYF.